This entry features one T cell receptor beta chain sequence. Its antigen remains unknown. The germline gene is not matched at one end of the junction; a read error may be the cause. Germline CDR1 and CDR2: MNHNS and SASEGT. The CDR3 totals 15 residues. This PCR relied on a set of 60 Vbeta primers and 13 Jbeta primers. Sequenced by immunoSEQ multiplex PCR; TCRdb stores in-frame clones only, minus some. This table has about 130,000 clones, 75% to 80% appearing once. These data originate in a study of cytomegalovirus exposure and HLA in healthy donors. Study results and caveats: According to an earlier analysis, most TCR beta V segments yielded productive rearrangements about 87% or about 30% of the time. The authors listed approximately 160 TCR beta chains as cytomegalovirus-associated. A later analysis associated some 16,000 TCR beta sequences with HLA alleles at a 0.05 false discovery rate. Most of the CMV-associated TCR beta chains (in a later analysis) appeared to be HLA-restricted.

The sample taken for sequencing was PBMCs. This chain links TRBV6-1 with TRBJ2-5; D is undetermined. The clonotype originates from a man aged 30-40 years in good health and CMV-seronegative. The CDR3 region is CASSPLDAVKEAQYF. CDR3 nucleotide sequence: TGTGCCAGCAGTCCTCTTGACGCTGTCAAAGAGGCCCAGTACTTC.